The 4 T cell receptor beta chains listed next were all sequenced from one sample in a study of shared clonotypes between healthy human individuals. The method was immunoSEQ multiplex PCR; TCRdb's version includes in-frame clones alone and lacks a portion of them. The sample contains 1.6 million or so clones, roughly 98.5% of which appear only once. The sample taken for sequencing was naive CD4+ T cells sorted from blood. Subset defined: CD45RA+ positively selected. The origin of the receptors is a man younger than 45 in good health.

This chain links TRBV11-3 with TRBJ2-3; 10 bases are a match to TRBD2. The germline V gene encodes CDR1 SGHNT and CDR2 YENEEA. The junction had 7 bases not matched to a gene; V was cut back by 4 bases and J by 6 bases. The CDR3 totals 15 residues. The CDR3 region has the DNA TGTGCCAGCAGCTCCGAGAGCGGGAGGGCTGATACGCAGTATTTT. Protein sequence: CASSSESGRADTQYF.

The CDR3 is CASSSAGSQPQHF. CDR3 DNA sequence: TGTGCCAGCAGCTCCGCAGGGTCACAGCCCCAGCATTTT. V is TRBV7-9 and J is TRBJ1-5; a weak D match, TRBD1 (5 bases). The CDR3 is 13 amino acids. In germline, CDR1 is SEHNR, CDR2 FQNEAQ (reference sequence). Trimming shortened V by 4 bases and J by 7 bases, and 11 bases separated the two germline ends. The variable domain in full, completed from reference TRBV7-9 and TRBJ1-5, reads DTGVSQNPRHKITKRGQNVTFRCDPISEHNRLYWYRQTLGQGPEFLTYFQNEAQLEKSRLLSDRFSAERPKGSFSTLEIQRTEQGDSAMYLCASSSAGSQPQHFGDGTRLSIL.

V and J are TRBV9 and TRBJ2-7; 8 nucleotides line up with TRBD1. J gave up 5 bases and V 3 bases, and 10 bases lay outside the gene matches. The CDR3 spans 15 residues. CDR1 is SGDLS, CDR2 YYNGEE, per germline. The CDR3 DNA sequence: TGTGCCAGCAGCGGTGACAGGGGCCGGGGTGACGAGCAGTACTTC. The encoded protein is CASSGDRGRGDEQYF.

V usage is TRBV10-3 and J usage is TRBJ2-2; the D is unclear. Germline-derived CDR1 and CDR2 are ENHRY and SYGVKD. CDR3 length: 14 residues. V was cut by 0 bases and J by 6 bases, with 8 bases left in between. The CDR3 region is CAISESGLAGELFF. CDR3 coding DNA: TGTGCCATCAGTGAGTCAGGGTTGGCCGGGGAGCTGTTTTTT.